A selection of T cell receptor beta chains follows, all from one sample in a study of metastatic and nonmetastatic thyroid tumors. TCRdb re-called the PCR reads through MiXCR. The sample yields around 8,600 clones, 35% seen once. The sample taken for sequencing was tumor tissue. All receptors derive from a female donor with papillary thyroid cancer or a benign thyroid nodule (not recorded which). Some clones in this sample may be carry-over from other donors' samples. CDR3s include the opening cysteine and the closing phenylalanine or tryptophan. Each record gives: V gene, clone size, J gene, D gene, CDR3 DNA, CDR3 protein. The D gene is left open where the match is weak. Clone size is not always given. Where it is, it says once, few, many or a class for expanded clones.

>TRBV12-3/TRBV12-4|-|TRBJ1-5|TRBD1
TGTGCCGGCAGATCACAGGGGAGACAGCCCCAGCATTTT
CAGRSQGRQPQHF
>TRBV6-5|few|TRBJ2-7|TRBD1
TGTGCCAGCGGGATGGAAGGGGGCGCGGGCGAGCAGTACTTC
CASGMEGGAGEQYF
>TRBV5-5|-|TRBJ2-7|-
TGTGCCAGCAGTTTACCGGGACGGGACTCCTACGAGCAGTACTTC
CASSLPGRDSYEQYF
>TRBV20-1|-|TRBJ2-7|TRBD2
TGCAGTGCTAGAGAGCCAGCGGGAGTGGTCGAGCAGTACTTC
CSAREPAGVVEQYF
>TRBV19|-|TRBJ1-2|TRBD1
TGTGCCAGTAGTGGATCCAGGGGGCGCACGGATGGCTACACCTTC
CASSGSRGRTDGYTF
>TRBV6-2/TRBV6-3|medium-sized|TRBJ2-3|-
TGTGCCAGCAGTTACGGGGCGAATACGCAGTATTTT
CASSYGANTQYF
>TRBV6-1|-|TRBJ2-2|TRBD2
TGTGCCAGCAGACTAGCGGGGAGGAACACCGGGGAGCTGTTTTTT
CASRLAGRNTGELFF
>TRBV28|-|TRBJ1-2|-
TGTGCCAGCAGCGGTTATTATGGCTACACCTTC
CASSGYYGYTF
>TRBV3-1|-|TRBJ1-1|-
TGTGCCAGCAGCCAAGATGCGGCTAGGCGCTCCGGCATTAAAGCTTTCTTT
CASSQDAARRSGIKAFF
>TRBV19|medium-sized|TRBJ2-7|-
TGTGCCAGTAGCAAGGATTTGGCCTACGAGCAGTACTTC
CASSKDLAYEQYF
>TRBV5-1|-|TRBJ1-1|-
TGCGCCAGCAGCTTGACTTGGAACACTGAAGCTTTCTTT
CASSLTWNTEAFF
>TRBV11-2|medium-sized|TRBJ1-2|TRBD1
TGTGCCAGCAGCTTAGATCCCGGACAGGGCCGAACCTACACCTTC
CASSLDPGQGRTYTF
>TRBV12-3/TRBV12-4|few|TRBJ2-2|-
TGTGCCAGCAGTCCTTTCGGAGCGGGTAACACCGGGGAGCTGTTTTTT
CASSPFGAGNTGELFF
>TRBV6-2/TRBV6-3|few|TRBJ2-3|-
TGTGCCAGCAGTTACCCGGGACGTAGCACAGATACGCAGTATTTT
CASSYPGRSTDTQYF